These T cell receptor beta chains were read from a single sample in a study of molecular identifiers for immune sequencing clone quantification. TCRdb ran MiXCR on the PCR reads and lists one entry per CDR3 protein. The repertoire holds over 550,000 distinct CDR3 sequences, with roughly 25% as singletons. Material: naive CD8+ T cells from blood, with Jurkat cell RNA spiked in. These TCRs come from a human donor in good health. Some libraries in this study had Jurkat cell RNA spiked in. The CDR3 runs from the conserved cysteine through the conserved F or W. A D gene is named only where the DNA matches it firmly. Expanded clones get a size class; other rows say once, few or many, or leave the size out.

many	TRBV12-3/TRBV12-4	.	TRBJ2-3	CASSLVGSLGTDTQYF	TGTGCCAGCAGTTTAGTCGGATCCTTAGGCACAGATACGCAGTATTTT
many	TRBV5-1	.	TRBJ2-1	CASSFTNEQFF	TGCGCCAGCAGCTTTACGAATGAGCAGTTCTTC
.	TRBV6-6	.	TRBJ1-2	CASSPDSPYGYTF	TGTGCCAGCAGCCCTGACAGCCCCTATGGCTACACCTTC
.	TRBV5-3	.	TRBJ2-3	CASSLSVRGVTDTQYF	TGTGCCAGCAGCTTGTCCGTCAGGGGGGTCACAGATACGCAGTATTTT
.	TRBV30	.	TRBJ1-1	CAWTVGVNTEAFF	TGTGCCTGGACGGTAGGGGTGAACACTGAAGCTTTCTTT
.	TRBV27	.	TRBJ2-3	CASSLSGINTDTQYF	TGTGCCAGCAGTTTAAGCGGAATAAACACAGATACGCAGTATTTT
many	TRBV7-9	.	TRBJ1-5	CASSLDADNQPQHF	TGTGCCAGCAGCTTAGATGCGGATAATCAGCCCCAGCATTTT
.	TRBV7-6	.	TRBJ2-2	CASSWSDSTGELFF	TGTGCCAGCAGCTGGTCCGACAGCACCGGGGAGCTGTTTTTT
many	TRBV12-3/TRBV12-4	.	TRBJ1-1	CASSLIQGLNTEAFF	TGTGCCAGCAGTTTAATACAGGGTTTGAACACTGAAGCTTTCTTT
.	TRBV11-1	.	TRBJ2-7	CASSLVSAGSLSEQYF	TGTGCCAGCAGCTTAGTTTCGGCGGGAAGCTTATCGGAGCAGTACTTC
.	TRBV5-4	.	TRBJ2-1	CASSFQNEQIF	TGTGCCAGCAGCTTCCAAAATGAGCAGATCTTC
.	TRBV30	TRBD1	TRBJ2-5	CAWRPDRGLRETQYF	TGTGCCTGGCGCCCGGACAGGGGGCTACGAGAGACCCAGTACTTC
.	TRBV12-3/TRBV12-4	.	TRBJ1-3	CASSLARGRPGPSGNTIYF	TGTGCCAGCAGTTTAGCTCGAGGGCGCCCGGGCCCCTCTGGAAACACCATATACTTT
few	TRBV7-9	.	TRBJ1-3	CASSSLRGNTIYF	TGTGCCAGCAGCAGTCTTCGCGGAAACACCATATATTTT
.	TRBV12-3/TRBV12-4	TRBD1	TRBJ1-5	CASSSEGAVGNQPQHF	TGTGCCAGCAGTTCTGAGGGGGCGGTCGGCAATCAGCCCCAGCATTTT
many	TRBV6-6	.	TRBJ2-2	CASSYIGATGELFF	TGTGCCAGCAGTTACATTGGGGCCACCGGGGAGCTGTTTTTT
many	TRBV4-1	.	TRBJ1-5	CASSQDLAGNNQPQHF	TGCGCCAGCAGCCAAGATCTGGCCGGGAACAATCAGCCCCAGCATTTT
.	TRBV20-1	.	TRBJ2-7	CSAREEIGRPYEQYF	TGCAGTGCTAGAGAGGAGATAGGGCGGCCCTACGAGCAGTACTTC
many	TRBV25-1	.	TRBJ2-5	CASIVSGQETQYF	TGTGCCAGCATTGTTAGCGGTCAAGAGACCCAGTACTTC
many	TRBV28	.	TRBJ1-1	CASSLIGGLGTEAFF	TGTGCCAGCAGTTTGATCGGGGGCTTGGGCACTGAAGCTTTCTTT
many	TRBV5-4	.	TRBJ1-5	CASSFPDQPQHF	TGTGCCAGCAGCTTTCCGGATCAGCCCCAGCATTTT
.	TRBV5-3	TRBD1	TRBJ2-2	CASSLFEGANTGELLF	TGTGCCAGCAGCTTGTTTGAGGGGGCAAACACCGGGGAGCTGCTTTTT
.	TRBV9	TRBD2	TRBJ2-7	CASSAGGLTYEQYF	TGTGCCAGCAGCGCGGGAGGTCTGACCTACGAGCAGTACTTC
.	TRBV5-1	TRBD2	TRBJ2-1	CASSASVAGSNEQFF	TGCGCCAGCAGCGCCAGTGTAGCGGGGTCCAATGAGCAGTTCTTC
many	TRBV7-9	TRBD1	TRBJ2-2	CASSPPQTGFANTGELFF	TGTGCCAGCAGCCCGCCCCAGACAGGGTTCGCGAACACCGGGGAGCTGTTTTTT
few	TRBV20-1	.	TRBJ1-6	CSALNPGDSPLHF	TGCAGTGCCTTGAACCCGGGGGATTCACCCCTCCACTTT
.	TRBV20-1	.	TRBJ1-1	CSARILQGLGEAFF	TGCAGTGCTAGAATATTACAGGGCCTGGGTGAAGCTTTCTTT
few	TRBV11-2	TRBD2	TRBJ2-1	CASSPGTSGESYNEQFF	TGTGCCAGCAGCCCCGGGACTAGCGGGGAAAGCTACAATGAGCAGTTCTTC
many	TRBV2	.	TRBJ2-7	CASSPVGDYEQYF	TGTGCCAGCAGTCCGGTAGGGGACTACGAGCAGTACTTC
.	TRBV28	TRBD2	TRBJ2-5	CASSFAGGGGETQYF	TGTGCCAGCAGTTTTGCCGGGGGGGGCGGGGAGACCCAGTACTTC
.	TRBV4-1	.	TRBJ2-2	CASSQGEGTGELFF	TGCGCCAGCAGCCAAGGCGAAGGGACCGGGGAGCTGTTTTTT
many	TRBV6-6	.	TRBJ2-7	CASSYGPGVEQYF	TGTGCCAGCAGTTACGGCCCAGGGGTCGAGCAGTACTTC
many	TRBV2	.	TRBJ1-1	CASTDSFDQGTEAFF	TGTGCCAGCACCGACAGCTTCGACCAGGGCACTGAAGCTTTCTTT
.	TRBV27	.	TRBJ2-7	CASSWQDSYEQYF	TGTGCCAGCAGTTGGCAGGACTCCTACGAGCAGTACTTC
.	TRBV20-1	.	TRBJ2-7	CSVPVWSYEQYF	TGCAGTGTGCCCGTGTGGAGCTACGAGCAGTACTTC
.	TRBV15	.	TRBJ2-2	CATGRATYTGELFF	TGTGCCACCGGAAGGGCAACGTACACCGGGGAGCTGTTTTTT
few	TRBV19	TRBD2	TRBJ2-4	CASSEFTGGKNIQYF	TGTGCCAGTAGTGAGTTTACGGGAGGTAAAAACATTCAGTACTTC
many	TRBV7-7	.	TRBJ2-5	CASSLTPYGETQYF	TGTGCCAGCAGCTTGACACCTTACGGAGAGACCCAGTACTTC
many	TRBV14	TRBD1	TRBJ2-3	CASSLRPRGQPTDTQYF	TGTGCCAGCAGCCTCAGACCCCGGGGACAGCCCACAGATACGCAGTATTTT
.	TRBV4-3	.	TRBJ1-1	CASSQEDSMNTEAFF	TGCGCCAGCAGCCAAGAGGACAGCATGAACACTGAAGCTTTCTTT
many	TRBV5-1	.	TRBJ2-3	CASSLEGHSTDTQYF	TGCGCCAGCAGCTTGGAAGGCCATAGCACAGATACGCAGTATTTT
.	TRBV20-1	TRBD1	TRBJ1-2	CSAKDRGDGYTF	TGCAGTGCCAAAGACAGGGGGGATGGCTACACCTTC
few	TRBV19	TRBD1	TRBJ2-7	CASSFTTGDYEQYF	TGTGCCAGTAGTTTTACTACAGGGGACTACGAGCAGTACTTC
.	TRBV7-2	.	TRBJ2-2	CASSLGGAGLVTGELFF	TGTGCCAGCAGCTTAGGGGGCGCAGGGTTGGTTACCGGGGAGCTGTTTTTT
many	TRBV10-3	.	TRBJ2-3	CAPPSCTDTQYF	TGTGCCCCCCCGAGCTGCACAGATACGCAGTATTTT
.	TRBV4-1	TRBD1	TRBJ2-7	CASSPRTGGGYEQYF	TGCGCCAGCAGCCCACGGACAGGGGGCGGCTACGAGCAGTACTTC
many	TRBV27	TRBD1	TRBJ1-5	CASSHRGGQPQHF	TGTGCCAGCAGCCACAGGGGGGGTCAGCCCCAGCATTTT
few	TRBV15	.	TRBJ1-5	CATSRDRGIGQPQHF	TGTGCCACCAGCAGAGATCGAGGGATCGGCCAGCCCCAGCATTTT
few	TRBV27	.	TRBJ2-7	CASRPASVHPTEQYF	TGTGCCAGCAGGCCGGCTAGCGTCCACCCTACCGAGCAGTACTTC
few	TRBV7-6	.	TRBJ2-1	CASSQGGPPYNEQFF	TGTGCCAGCAGCCAAGGGGGGCCGCCCTACAATGAGCAGTTCTTC
few	TRBV29-1	TRBD1	TRBJ2-7	CSARTGGGYEQYF	TGCAGCGCCCGGACAGGGGGCGGGTACGAGCAGTACTTC
many	TRBV13	.	TRBJ1-1	CASSFPPRMNTEAFF	TGTGCCAGCAGCTTCCCCCCCAGGATGAACACTGAAGCTTTCTTT
.	TRBV27	.	TRBJ2-3	CASSKLSSTDTLYF	TGTGCCAGCTCGAAACTTTCCAGCACAGATACGCTGTATTTT